This T cell receptor beta chain is drawn from a study of blood T cell repertoires in COVID-19. The CDR3 totals 16 residues. Losses at the gene ends were 4 bases for V and 10 bases for J; bases not matched to a gene: 8. Germline assignment: CDR1 LGHDT and CDR2 YNNKEL (reference sequence). This table comes from immunoSEQ multiplex PCR, and its TCRdb copy is limited to in-frame clones, with some not included. In the table there are about 250,000 clones, roughly 80% of which are singletons. The origin of this receptor is a man aged 80 or over with acute or convalescent COVID-19. The sample comprised peripheral blood. The V and J genes are TRBV3-1 (or the pseudogene TRBV3-2) and TRBJ1-6; the match to TRBD1 covers 12 bases. The CDR3, as DNA: TGTGCCAGCAGCCGAGGGGACAGGGGGCAATCATCACCCCTCCACTTT. Translated, it gives CASSRGDRGQSSPLHF.